These T cell receptor beta chains were read from a single sample in a study of preoperative IRX-2 immunotherapy in early breast cancer. Method: immunoSEQ multiplex PCR; TCRdb's copy keeps in-frame clones and lacks some. The data hold roughly 40,000 clones, with approximately 80% observed a single time. The starting material was tumor tissue, obtained after IRX-2 immunotherapy. All receptors come from a human donor with breast cancer. Both conserved end residues are part of each CDR3. The D gene is left open where the match is weak. The size entry is marked missing in some rows and otherwise reads once, few, many or a size class.

v_gene: TRBV5-1
d_gene: TRBD1
abundance: few
j_gene: TRBJ1-4
CDR3aa: CASSLDPGGVEKLFF
CDR3nt: TGCGCCAGCAGCTTGGATCCAGGGGGTGTTGAAAAACTGTTTTTT

v_gene: TRBV6-8
d_gene: NA
abundance: NA
j_gene: TRBJ1-1
CDR3aa: CASVRGGMNTEAFF
CDR3nt: TGTGCCAGCGTCCGGGGGGGGATGAACACTGAAGCTTTCTTT

v_gene: TRBV5-1
d_gene: TRBD2
abundance: NA
j_gene: TRBJ2-1
CDR3aa: CASSAPGLAGFVSYNEQFF
CDR3nt: TGCGCCAGCAGCGCTCCGGGACTAGCGGGGTTTGTCTCCTACAATGAGCAGTTCTTC

v_gene: TRBV28
d_gene: NA
abundance: once
j_gene: TRBJ1-3
CDR3aa: CASSLDSRTIYF
CDR3nt: TGTGCCAGCAGTTTAGACAGTCGCACCATATATTTT

v_gene: TRBV18
d_gene: TRBD2
abundance: NA
j_gene: TRBJ2-5
CDR3aa: CASSLRTSGSHETQYF
CDR3nt: TGTGCCAGCTCACTGCGGACTAGCGGGAGCCACGAGACCCAGTACTTC

v_gene: TRBV7-1
d_gene: NA
abundance: few
j_gene: TRBJ2-1
CDR3aa: CASRGEGTNEQFF
CDR3nt: TGTGCCAGCAGGGGCGAAGGGACCAATGAGCAGTTCTTC

v_gene: TRBV11-3
d_gene: NA
abundance: NA
j_gene: TRBJ2-7
CDR3aa: CASSLDLGEAIEQYF
CDR3nt: TGTGCCAGCAGCTTAGATTTGGGGGAGGCGATCGAGCAGTACTTC

v_gene: TRBV15
d_gene: NA
abundance: NA
j_gene: TRBJ2-2
CDR3aa: CATSRERITGELFF
CDR3nt: TGTGCCACCAGCAGAGAACGGATCACCGGGGAGCTGTTTTTT

v_gene: TRBV7-1
d_gene: TRBD1
abundance: NA
j_gene: TRBJ1-2
CDR3aa: CASSFPGTGPGYGYTF
CDR3nt: TGTGCCAGCAGCTTCCCTGGGACAGGGCCTGGTTATGGCTACACCTTC

v_gene: TRBV6-4
d_gene: NA
abundance: NA
j_gene: TRBJ1-4
CDR3aa: CASSYSYNEKLFF
CDR3nt: TGTGCCAGTAGTTACTCTTATAATGAAAAACTGTTTTTT

v_gene: TRBV12-5
d_gene: NA
abundance: NA
j_gene: TRBJ1-2
CDR3aa: CASKDSGTLWGYTF
CDR3nt: TGTGCTAGTAAAGACAGTGGGACTCTATGGGGCTACACCTTC

v_gene: TRBV6-8
d_gene: TRBD1
abundance: few
j_gene: TRBJ1-1
CDR3aa: CASSYNQGAPTEAFF
CDR3nt: TGTGCCAGCAGTTACAACCAGGGGGCGCCCACTGAAGCTTTCTTT

v_gene: TRBV7-1
d_gene: TRBD2
abundance: NA
j_gene: TRBJ2-7
CDR3aa: CASSPTGTSGRGEQYF
CDR3nt: TGTGCCAGCAGCCCGACCGGGACTAGCGGGAGGGGCGAGCAGTACTTC

v_gene: TRBV29-1
d_gene: TRBD1
abundance: NA
j_gene: TRBJ1-1
CDR3aa: CSADRAMNTEAFF
CDR3nt: TGCAGCGCGGACAGGGCCATGAACACTGAAGCTTTCTTT

v_gene: TRBV10-1
d_gene: TRBD1
abundance: NA
j_gene: TRBJ1-5
CDR3aa: CATVGQVYSNQPQHF
CDR3nt: TGCGCCACCGTAGGACAGGTGTATAGCAATCAGCCCCAGCATTTT

v_gene: TRBV28
d_gene: NA
abundance: NA
j_gene: TRBJ1-1
CDR3aa: CASRKQAMNTEAFF
CDR3nt: TGTGCCAGCAGAAAACAGGCTATGAACACTGAAGCTTTCTTT

v_gene: TRBV6-8
d_gene: TRBD1
abundance: NA
j_gene: TRBJ1-5
CDR3aa: CASSLQGVGQPQHF
CDR3nt: TGTGCCAGCAGTTTACAGGGGGTGGGTCAGCCCCAGCATTTT

v_gene: TRBV30
d_gene: NA
abundance: NA
j_gene: TRBJ1-1
CDR3aa: CAWSRGEGYTEAFF
CDR3nt: TGTGCCTGGAGTCGAGGCGAGGGATACACTGAAGCTTTCTTT